One sample yielded the 17 T cell receptor beta chains listed below, sequenced in a study of PD-1 blockade in mismatch repair-deficient tumors. Generated by immunoSEQ multiplex PCR, the TCRdb table keeps only in-frame clones and is missing some. The top ten clones hold about 3% of a sample with roughly 53,000 clones, over 65% of them seen once. The source material was peripheral blood, sampled 4 weeks after starting pembrolizumab. The receptors were gathered from an adult with mismatch repair-deficient cancer.

The rearrangement links TRBV2 to TRBJ1-4; 8 nucleotides agree with TRBD1. The CDR3 is 14 amino acids. The V gene's germline CDR1 is SNHLY and CDR2 FYNNEI. After removal of 8 bases from V and 7 bases from J, the junction contained 9 bases not matched to a gene. CDR3 amino acids: CASRSGGLSEKLFF. The CDR3 DNA sequence: TGTGCCAGCCGATCAGGGGGCTTGTCTGAAAAACTGTTTTTT.

The rearrangement uses TRBV4-3 and TRBJ1-4; 9 nucleotides match TRBD1. The CDR3 extends over 16 amino acids. From germline, CDR1 is LGHNA and CDR2 YSLEER. With V trimmed by 1 base and J by 6 bases, 6 bases remained unmatched. This CDR3 reads CASSQGPGQGDEKLFF. The CDR3 region has the DNA TGCGCCAGCAGCCAAGGACCGGGACAGGGAGATGAAAAACTGTTTTTT.

The V call is TRBV27, the J call TRBJ1-5, with 7 nucleotides matching TRBD1. Looked up from germline, CDR1 is MNHEY and CDR2 is SMNVEV (reference sequence). The CDR3 extends over 15 amino acids. V lost 5 bases, J lost 3 bases, and 7 bases stayed unmatched. The CDR3 loop is CASSTGQVDNQPQHF. CDR3 DNA: TGTGCCAGCAGTACCGGACAGGTGGACAATCAGCCCCAGCATTTT.

By share, this clone ranks as medium-sized. CDR3 protein: CASSWPSGGEQYF. CDR3 nucleotides: TGTGCCAGCAGCTGGCCCTCGGGTGGCGAGCAGTACTTC. V is TRBV5-6 and J is TRBJ2-7; D is uncertain. Germline CDR1 is SGHDT and CDR2 is YYEEEE. The CDR3 runs 13 residues. V lost 3 bases and J 6 bases, leaving 13 bases between the germline ends.

This clone was picked up one time. J is TRBJ2-2 and V is TRBV30; D not resolved. The germline gives CDR1 GTSNPN, CDR2 SVGIG (reference sequence). Trimming removed 2 bases at V and 1 base at J, with 5 bases between. This CDR3 has 13 amino acids. CDR3 protein: CAWSPGNTGELFF. The DNA for the CDR3 is TGTGCCTGGAGTCCCGGGAACACCGGGGAGCTGTTTTTT.

The chain couples TRBV9 to TRBJ2-7, with TRBD2 matching 13 bases. With 0 bases clipped from V and 6 bases from J, the junction kept 6 bases outside the gene matches. The CDR3 has 16 amino acids. The germline V gene encodes CDR1 SGDLS and CDR2 YYNGEE. In DNA, the CDR3 is TGTGCCAGCAGCGTAGGGACTAGCGGGAGTCGGGTCGAGCAGTACTTC. Translated: CASSVGTSGSRVEQYF.

The chain couples TRBV9 to TRBJ1-4; 10 positions match TRBD1. The CDR3 loop spans 17 amino acids. Per germline, CDR1 SGDLS and CDR2 YYNGEE. The trim removed 2 bases at V and 5 bases at J, leaving 9 bases unmatched. For the CDR3, the DNA is TGTGCCAGCAGCGTCGGTCCCGGGACAGGGGTGAATGAAAAACTGTTTTTT. Amino acids: CASSVGPGTGVNEKLFF.

The CDR3: CSVGGSSSYEQYF. DNA of the CDR3: TGCAGCGTTGGCGGGAGTAGCTCCTACGAGCAGTACTTC. The chain has TRBV29-1 and TRBJ2-7; 7 bases agree with TRBD2. Germline V gives CDR1 SQVTM, CDR2 ANQGSEA. This CDR3 region has 13 residues. V dropped 4 bases and J dropped 0; count of bases not matched to a gene: 3.

The chain couples TRBV7-8 to TRBJ2-7; 7 nucleotides match TRBD1. CDR1 and CDR2 (germline): SGHVS, FQNEAQ. The CDR3 loop spans 14 amino acids. The trim removed 5 bases at V and 2 bases at J, leaving 6 bases unmatched. The CDR3 protein is CASSRTTGTYEQYF. CDR3 sequence (DNA): TGTGCCAGCAGCCGGACGACAGGGACCTACGAGCAGTACTTC.

This rearrangement joins TRBV10-3 to TRBJ1-1; D gene unclear. The CDR3 covers 13 residues. Looked up from germline, CDR1 is ENHRY and CDR2 is SYGVKD. V shed 4 bases and J shed 1 base, with 7 bases lying between them. CDR3 nucleotides: TGTGCCATCAGTGTTGCAGCGAACACTGAAGCTTTCTTT. It is translated as CAISVAANTEAFF.

This sequence joins TRBV9 and TRBJ1-2; D is unclear. The CDR3 totals 14 residues. The germline gives CDR1 SGDLS, CDR2 YYNGEE. Deletions cut 6 bases from V and 5 bases from J, with 17 bases between. The CDR3 coding sequence is TGTGCCAGCACTCCCGACCGGGCCTTATATGGCTACACCTTC. Amino acids: CASTPDRALYGYTF.

The chain has TRBV5-1 and TRBJ2-1, with 9 nucleotides matching TRBD1. Germline lookup yields CDR1 SGHRS and CDR2 YFSETQ. Trimming cost V 4 bases and J 3 bases; bases outside gene matches: 8. This CDR3 is 16 amino acids long. The CDR3 coding sequence is TGCGCCAGCAGCCTTAAGGGACAGGGCGACTACAATGAGCAGTTCTTC. Its translation is CASSLKGQGDYNEQFF.

The chain recombines TRBV15 with TRBJ1-3; tentatively, D is TRBD1 (5 bases). The germline V gene encodes CDR1 LNHNV and CDR2 YYDKDF (reference sequence). V shed 5 bases and J shed 1 base, with 9 bases lying between them. CDR3 length equals 14 residues. CDR3 DNA: TGTGCCACCAGCCCTGGGGGATCTGGAAACACCATATATTTT. Translated, it gives CATSPGGSGNTIYF. The full variable domain, completed using reference TRBV15 and TRBJ1-3, is DAMVIQNPRYQVTQFGKPVTLSCSQTLNHNVMYWYQQKSSQAPKLLFHYYDKDFNNEADTPDNFQSRRPNTSFCFLDIRSPGLGDTAMYLCATSPGGSGNTIYFGEGSWLTVV.

The V and J genes are TRBV18 and TRBJ2-5; the match to TRBD1 covers 9 bases. The junction had 7 bases not matched to a gene; V was cut back by 3 bases and J by 5 bases. In germline, CDR1 is KGHSH, CDR2 LQKENI. CDR3 length: 15 residues. CDR3 nucleotide sequence: TGTGCCAGCTCACCTACCGCCGGGACAGGGGAGACCCAGTACTTC. Its protein is CASSPTAGTGETQYF.

This clone came up a few times. The CDR3 nucleotides are TGTGCCAGCAGCCTATCGACGGGGAGGGCGTGGGAGACCCAGTACTTC. Its protein is CASSLSTGRAWETQYF. J is TRBJ2-5 and V is TRBV14; 7 nucleotides align to TRBD2. The germline gives CDR1 SGHDN, CDR2 FVKESK. The CDR3 consists of 16 residues. V was pared by 4 bases and J by 5 bases, with 13 bases of the junction left unmatched.

The chain uses TRBV25-1 and TRBJ1-2; maybe TRBD1 (5 bases). The CDR3 length is 16 residues. Between the trimmed V and J ends, which lost 3 bases and 4 bases, there was a span of 18 bases. Germline V gives CDR1 MGHDK, CDR2 SYGVNS. CDR3 residues: CASSESLGAGGYGYTF. The CDR3 region has the DNA TGTGCCAGCAGTGAGTCCCTTGGGGCCGGGGGCTATGGCTACACCTTC.

The rearrangement joins TRBV6-1 to TRBJ1-5; D unresolved. The V end lost 2 bases, the J end lost 6 bases, and 14 bases lay between the germline ends. Germline V lookup: CDR1 MNHNS, CDR2 SASEGT. This CDR3 spans 15 amino acids. The CDR3 reads CASSEHGLGGQPQHF. DNA for the CDR3: TGTGCCAGCAGTGAACACGGGTTGGGAGGTCAGCCCCAGCATTTT.